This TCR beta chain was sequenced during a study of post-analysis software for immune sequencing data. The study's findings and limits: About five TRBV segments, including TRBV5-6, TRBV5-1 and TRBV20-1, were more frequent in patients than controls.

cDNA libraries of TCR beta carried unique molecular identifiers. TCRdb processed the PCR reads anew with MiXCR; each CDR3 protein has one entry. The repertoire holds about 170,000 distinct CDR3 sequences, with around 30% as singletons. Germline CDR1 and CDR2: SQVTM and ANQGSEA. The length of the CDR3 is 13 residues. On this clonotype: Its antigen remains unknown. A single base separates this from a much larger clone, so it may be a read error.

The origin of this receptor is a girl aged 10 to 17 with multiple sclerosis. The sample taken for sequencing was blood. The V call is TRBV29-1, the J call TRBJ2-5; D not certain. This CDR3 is CNVERWAQETQYF. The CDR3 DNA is TGCAACGTTGAGAGATGGGCCCAGGAGACCCAGTACTTC.